A selection of T cell receptor beta chains follows, all from one sample in a study of blood T cell repertoires in COVID-19. The assay was immunoSEQ multiplex PCR, and TCRdb's table has in-frame clones only and misses some. This table has under 130,000 clones, over 65% appearing once. Input material: peripheral blood. These receptors were taken from a human donor in a cohort sampled during active COVID-19. Each CDR3 is given with its conserved first and last residue. The order of the fields is V gene, J gene, CDR3 protein.

V gene: TRBV19; J gene: TRBJ2-1; CDR3 protein: CASSLSGINPYNEQFF
V gene: TRBV4-2; J gene: TRBJ1-2; CDR3 protein: CASSQAGTGGRGYTF
V gene: TRBV5-4; J gene: TRBJ1-1; CDR3 protein: CASSLGGYRGRNTEAFF
V gene: TRBV6-2/TRBV6-3; J gene: TRBJ1-3; CDR3 protein: CASSHPAGSGNTIYF
V gene: TRBV7-9; J gene: TRBJ1-2; CDR3 protein: CASSLQEKNYGYTF
V gene: TRBV6-5; J gene: TRBJ2-7; CDR3 protein: CASTTGDRSYEQYF
V gene: TRBV30; J gene: TRBJ1-1; CDR3 protein: CAWSRSRGTEAFF
V gene: TRBV14; J gene: TRBJ2-7; CDR3 protein: CASSQGAGGWRTYEQYF
V gene: TRBV23-1; J gene: TRBJ2-7; CDR3 protein: CASSQRVGGESYEQYF
V gene: TRBV19; J gene: TRBJ2-4; CDR3 protein: CASSTTGGAQNIQYF
V gene: TRBV6-5; J gene: TRBJ1-6; CDR3 protein: CASSYLGGGGSPLHF
V gene: TRBV3-1/TRBV3-2; J gene: TRBJ2-7; CDR3 protein: CASSQTWGQGYEQYF
V gene: TRBV7-6; J gene: TRBJ2-7; CDR3 protein: CASSLAPGTGISYEQYF
V gene: TRBV6-5; J gene: TRBJ1-2; CDR3 protein: CASSAGQGVRYGYTF
V gene: TRBV3-1/TRBV3-2; J gene: TRBJ2-4; CDR3 protein: CASSQDPAVAKNIQYF
V gene: TRBV28; J gene: TRBJ2-4; CDR3 protein: CASSSSGVGKNIQYF
V gene: TRBV11-3; J gene: TRBJ2-1; CDR3 protein: CASSPGVSYNEQFF
V gene: TRBV5-1; J gene: TRBJ1-2; CDR3 protein: CASSLGQKDYGYTF
V gene: TRBV9; J gene: TRBJ1-4; CDR3 protein: CASSVGGKATEKLFF
V gene: TRBV2; J gene: TRBJ1-2; CDR3 protein: CASRGGALNYGYTF
V gene: TRBV5-1; J gene: TRBJ2-7; CDR3 protein: CASSLGTSGYEQYF
V gene: TRBV7-9; J gene: TRBJ1-1; CDR3 protein: CASSRRPEGSTEAFF
V gene: TRBV5-6; J gene: TRBJ1-2; CDR3 protein: CASSFLLADQGDGYTF
V gene: TRBV7-9; J gene: TRBJ1-2; CDR3 protein: CASSKVQNNYGYTF
V gene: TRBV2; J gene: TRBJ1-2; CDR3 protein: CASSPDTF
V gene: TRBV6-4; J gene: TRBJ2-7; CDR3 protein: CASSDSGTGVEQYF
V gene: TRBV5-6; J gene: TRBJ2-7; CDR3 protein: CASSIRQGRLLFEQYF
V gene: TRBV11-2; J gene: TRBJ1-4; CDR3 protein: CASSLTGGAYEKLFF
V gene: TRBV4-3; J gene: TRBJ1-3; CDR3 protein: CASSQEAQGYGNTIYF
V gene: TRBV6-6; J gene: TRBJ1-4; CDR3 protein: CASSISSGVTNEKLFF
V gene: TRBV19; J gene: TRBJ1-5; CDR3 protein: CASSIAQRRSNQPQHF
V gene: TRBV6-5; J gene: TRBJ2-5; CDR3 protein: CASSHGPRGETQYF
V gene: TRBV25-1; J gene: TRBJ2-2; CDR3 protein: CASSRETGRGSGELFF
V gene: TRBV19; J gene: TRBJ1-2; CDR3 protein: CASSPGGRVDGYTF
V gene: TRBV5-1; J gene: TRBJ1-3; CDR3 protein: CASSLAQASGNTIYF
V gene: TRBV19; J gene: TRBJ1-1; CDR3 protein: CASSISVNTEAFF
V gene: TRBV2; J gene: TRBJ2-5; CDR3 protein: CASSSQGGQETQYF
V gene: TRBV12-3/TRBV12-4; J gene: TRBJ2-7; CDR3 protein: CASTPGPPGEQYF
V gene: TRBV3-1/TRBV3-2; J gene: TRBJ2-1; CDR3 protein: CASSYGLAGGHGEQFF
V gene: TRBV10-3; J gene: TRBJ2-7; CDR3 protein: CAIDVRSGPGGSSYEQYF
V gene: TRBV18; J gene: TRBJ2-3; CDR3 protein: CASSLTGDVTDTQYF
V gene: TRBV5-4; J gene: TRBJ1-1; CDR3 protein: CASSLRVGRGPLGTEAFF
V gene: TRBV12-3/TRBV12-4; J gene: TRBJ1-2; CDR3 protein: CASSFRGGGGYTF
V gene: TRBV18; J gene: TRBJ2-6; CDR3 protein: CASSPLGHRTGANVLTF
V gene: TRBV28; J gene: TRBJ1-1; CDR3 protein: CASRPPGQGASRAFF
V gene: TRBV2; J gene: TRBJ1-4; CDR3 protein: CASSRGFLATNEKLFF
V gene: TRBV5-1; J gene: TRBJ1-2; CDR3 protein: CASSLAPGTLDGYTF
V gene: TRBV7-3; J gene: TRBJ1-2; CDR3 protein: CASSLIADVARGYTF
V gene: TRBV2; J gene: TRBJ2-3; CDR3 protein: CASSEVISTDTQYF
V gene: TRBV3-1/TRBV3-2; J gene: TRBJ2-7; CDR3 protein: CASSPSDRAVRGQYF
V gene: TRBV4-2; J gene: TRBJ2-1; CDR3 protein: CASSQGTSGELEQFF
V gene: TRBV27; J gene: TRBJ2-7; CDR3 protein: CASSSPGTLSSYEQYF
V gene: TRBV20-1; J gene: TRBJ1-3; CDR3 protein: CSASGTGVLRGNTIYF